The 17 T cell receptor beta chains listed next were all sequenced from one sample in a study of OX40 agonist ivuxolimab in advanced cancers. Method: immunoSEQ multiplex PCR; TCRdb's copy keeps in-frame clones and lacks some. Of 15,000 to 20,000 clones detected, about nine tenths appear once; the ten largest clones hold around 48%. Sequenced material: CD4+ or CD8+ T cells sorted from blood, taken in a trial of the OX40 agonist ivuxolimab. The source is an adult with an advanced solid tumor such as melanoma, head and neck, liver or kidney cancer.

This chain connects TRBV27 to TRBJ2-7; TRBD2 might be the D (5 bases). CDR3 length equals 15 residues. V lost 0 bases, J lost 2 bases, and 11 bases lay in between. Germline CDR1 reads MNHEY; CDR2 reads SMNVEV (reference sequence). In nucleotides, the CDR3 is TGTGCCAGCAGTTTATCGTGGGCCGGGGCCTACGAGCAGTACTTC. The encoded protein is CASSLSWAGAYEQYF.

This sequence joins TRBV9 and TRBJ2-3; 11 nucleotides line up with TRBD2. The CDR3 covers 15 residues. Germline values: CDR1 SGDLS, CDR2 YYNGEE. After removal of 3 bases from V and 5 bases from J, the junction contained 5 bases not matched to a gene. CDR3 nucleotides: TGTGCCAGCAGCGAGACTAGCGGGGTCCTAGATACGCAGTATTTT. It translates to CASSETSGVLDTQYF.

CDR3: CASSLGIAELYEQYF. In DNA form, the CDR3 reads TGTGCCAGCAGCTTAGGGATAGCGGAACTCTACGAGCAGTACTTC. The chain combines TRBV5-4 with TRBJ2-7; possible D gene TRBD2, 6 bases. Germline lookup yields CDR1 SGHNT and CDR2 YYREEE (reference sequence). The CDR3 extends over 15 amino acids. With 2 bases removed from V and 3 bases from J, the gap between germline ends came to 15 bases.

The V and J genes are TRBV7-2 and TRBJ2-7; the D call may be TRBD1 or TRBD2 (5 bases each). The V gene's germline CDR1 is SGHTA and CDR2 FQGNSA. The CDR3 sequence is 17 residues long. Trimming pared 1 base from V and 6 bases from J, leaving 22 bases between. The CDR3: CASSLVLQARRGREQYF. CDR3 nucleotides: TGTGCCAGCAGCTTAGTCCTTCAAGCGCGTAGGGGACGCGAGCAGTACTTC.

The chain combines TRBV27 with TRBJ2-7; TRBD1 aligns across 9 bases. In germline, CDR1 is MNHEY, CDR2 SMNVEV (reference sequence). V shed 4 bases, J shed 1 base, and the junction held 5 bases outside the gene matches. The CDR3 has 15 amino acids. The CDR3 is CASSWGGQGSYEQYF. CDR3 nucleotide sequence: TGTGCCAGCAGTTGGGGAGGACAGGGGTCCTACGAGCAGTACTTC.

J is TRBJ2-7 and V is TRBV9; TRBD1 matches at 11 bases. This CDR3 is 15 amino acids long. After removal of 4 bases from V and 2 bases from J, the junction contained 5 bases not matched to a gene. The germline gives CDR1 SGDLS, CDR2 YYNGEE. The CDR3 sequence is CASSKGQGGTYEQYF. For the CDR3, the DNA is TGTGCCAGCAGCAAGGGACAGGGGGGGACCTACGAGCAGTACTTC.

The V gene is TRBV9, the J gene TRBJ2-3; the D is unclear. Trimming stripped 0 bases from V and 4 bases from J, with 6 bases between. The V gene's germline CDR1 is SGDLS and CDR2 YYNGEE. This CDR3 contains 13 residues. Here the CDR3 reads CASSVGGPDTQYF. CDR3 nucleotide sequence: TGTGCCAGCAGCGTAGGGGGTCCAGATACGCAGTATTTT.

The V gene is TRBV5-1, the J gene TRBJ2-7, with D possibly matching TRBD2 (5 bases). V was clipped by 0 bases and J by 3 bases, with 7 bases between them. The germline V gene has CDR1 SGHRS and CDR2 YFSETQ. CDR3 length: 13 residues. The CDR3 nucleotides are TGCGCCAGCAGCTTGGCGGGATTCTACGAGCAGTACTTC. Translation: CASSLAGFYEQYF.

The V call is TRBV5-1, the J call TRBJ2-7; D gene uncertain. Germline values: CDR1 SGHRS, CDR2 YFSETQ. This CDR3 has 11 residues. The V gene lost 2 bases and the J gene lost 7 bases, with 7 bases spanning the gap. In nucleotides, the CDR3 is TGCGCCAGCAGCTTTTCACGGGAGCAGTACTTC. It encodes CASSFSREQYF.

The chain combines TRBV11-2 with TRBJ2-7, with unresolved D. Germline loops: CDR1 SGHAT, CDR2 FQNNGV. There are 14 residues in the CDR3. Trimming removed 1 base at V and 7 bases at J, with 14 bases between. The CDR3 DNA follows: TGTGCCAGCAGCTTAGTTTCGGATTTGGGAGAGCAGTACTTC. Protein product: CASSLVSDLGEQYF.

CDR3 amino acids: CSVEDVAHRGHYGYTF. As DNA, the CDR3 is TGCAGCGTTGAAGACGTGGCACACAGGGGACACTATGGCTACACCTTC. The chain combines TRBV29-1 with TRBJ1-2; 7 positions match TRBD1. CDR3 length equals 16 residues. Germline assignment: CDR1 SQVTM and CDR2 ANQGSEA. The trim removed 0 bases at V and 3 bases at J, leaving 10 bases unmatched.

The chain is built from TRBV19 and TRBJ2-2; tentatively, D is TRBD1 (6 bases). This CDR3 region has 14 residues. CDR1 LNHDA and CDR2 SQIVND come from the germline V gene (reference sequence). V lost 7 bases and J 4 bases, leaving 13 bases between the germline ends. The CDR3 reads CASMLDRLTGELFF. CDR3 bases: TGTGCCAGTATGCTGGACAGACTCACCGGGGAGCTGTTTTTT.

The rearrangement uses TRBV5-5 and TRBJ2-6; D not certain. CDR3 length: 13 residues. Trimming removed 0 bases at V and 5 bases at J, with 3 bases between. The germline V gene has CDR1 SGHKS and CDR2 YYEKEE (reference sequence). CDR3 protein: CASSLGWANVLTF. DNA of the CDR3: TGTGCCAGCAGCTTGGGTTGGGCCAACGTCCTGACTTTC. Complete variable domain (other parts from reference TRBV5-5 and TRBJ2-6): DAGVTQSPTHLIKTRGQQVTLRCSPISGHKSVSWYQQVLGQGPQFIFQYYEKEERGRGNFPDRFSARQFPNYSSELNVNALLLGDSALYLCASSLGWANVLTFGAGSRLTVL.

The rearrangement joins TRBV29-1 to TRBJ1-4, with D uncertain. CDR3 length equals 8 residues. With 6 bases removed from V and 16 bases from J, the gap between germline ends came to 9 bases. The germline V gene has CDR1 SQVTM and CDR2 ANQGSEA. CDR3 region: CSVSGGFF. In DNA form, the CDR3 reads TGCAGCGTATCGGGAGGGTTTTTT.

The rearrangement links TRBV9 to TRBJ1-4; TRBD1 matches at 7 bases. The CDR3 is 15 amino acids. From germline, CDR1 is SGDLS and CDR2 YYNGEE. Germline trimming cut 4 bases from V and 5 bases from J; bases unmatched to any gene: 8. This CDR3 is CASSNPGQLNEKLFF. CDR3 DNA: TGTGCCAGCAGCAACCCGGGACAGCTGAATGAAAAACTGTTTTTT.

The CDR3 protein is CASSVGASATSYEQYF. The CDR3 region has the DNA TGTGCCAGCAGCGTCGGGGCTAGCGCAACTTCCTACGAGCAGTACTTC. This rearrangement joins TRBV9 to TRBJ2-7, with a weak D call TRBD2 (6 bases). This CDR3 comprises 16 residues. Germline CDR1 reads SGDLS; CDR2 reads YYNGEE. Trimming left V 2 bases short and J 1 base short, with 16 bases between.

V gene TRBV4-2 combines with J gene TRBJ2-1, with D unclear. CDR1 is LGHNA and CDR2 is YNFKEQ in the germline V gene. The length of the CDR3 is 15 residues. Deletions cut 0 bases from V and 0 bases from J, with 6 bases between. CDR3 DNA: TGTGCCAGCAGCCAAGACCAAATCTCCTACAATGAGCAGTTCTTC. Protein: CASSQDQISYNEQFF.